This TCR beta chain was identified in a study of early T cells in non-severe SARS-CoV-2 infection (dated by TCRdb to the early 2020s). About the investigation overall: TCR sequencing used bulk RNA from unsorted whole blood, so alpha and beta chains could not be paired. Findings and caveats that apply to the study as a whole: VDJdb matching was skewed toward anti-spike CD8 responses and likely underestimated virus-specific expansions by missing private and CD4 specificities.

This was a case-control study nested in a cohort of healthcare workers in London, UK, who had nasopharyngeal swab PCR tests and blood samples taken every week. Between 23 and 31 March 2020, the week of the UK lockdown, healthcare workers were enrolled and then followed up weekly for as long as 16 weeks. V trim: 8 bases; J trim: 0 bases; unmatched bases: 12. From its cysteine to its phenylalanine, the CDR3 spans 17 amino acids. The DNA shown is the 51-base CDR3, in frame from base 1. According to the germline V gene (reference sequence), CDR1 reads LNHDA and CDR2 reads SQIVND. In its sample, this clonotype was seen many times. No cognate antigen has been identified for it. No base qualities exist here, and no much larger clone lies one base off it. Library method: 5' RACE. Sequenced on a NextSeq 500. The TCR library protocol attached unique molecular identifiers to individual cDNA molecules to correct for sequencing error and PCR bias. TCR alpha and beta chains were both sequenced, and the abundances of alpha and beta sequences in each sample were closely correlated with each other. As for the authors' bioinformatics: Decombinator V4 was used to perform V gene, J gene and CDR3 annotation of TCR sequences. TCRs were defined as expanded if a significant change between any two time points was detected under a Poisson model with p below 0.0001. TCR abundances were normalised to the total number of TCRs sequenced per sample and were expressed as counts per million. MAIT TCRs were defined by TRAV1-2 paired with TRAJ12, TRAJ20 or TRAJ33, and iNKT TCRs by TRAV10 paired with TRAJ18. VDJdb, accessed on 1 November 2021, was searched for TCRs annotated for CMV, EBV and SARS-CoV-2, and TCRs annotated for more than one antigen were excluded. The raw public data were reprocessed by TCRdb itself: fastp quality trimming at Q25, MiXCR clonotype calling, in-frame beta chains only. CDR3 protein duplicates are merged, each entry listing the most common genes and DNA. V and J calls and clone size were set by TCRdb, not the authors. The sample table holds approximately 35,000 distinct CDR3 sequences, of which roughly 4.2% were seen once. Approximately 5.8% of the sample is in the top ten clones.

This sequence was found in an adult who was a healthcare worker with PCR-confirmed SARS-CoV-2 infection or an uninfected control (not recorded which). The material sequenced was whole blood. The chain is encoded by TRBV19 joined to TRBJ1-5; TRBD1 fits 8 bases in the junction. CDR3 loop: CASYGRGRPYSNQPQHF. The nucleotide sequence reads as follows: TGTGCCAGTTATGGCAGGGGGCGACCCTATAGCAATCAGCCCCAGCATTTT.